These 17 T cell receptor beta chains share one sample of origin, sequenced in a study of blood T cell repertoires in COVID-19. The repertoire was sequenced with immunoSEQ multiplex PCR; TCRdb's copy has only in-frame clones and lacks some. The profile shows a few hundred thousand clones, 75% to 85% of them singletons. Sequencing was performed on PBMCs or T cells enriched from blood (not recorded which). Every receptor here comes from a woman in her forties with acute COVID-19.

This clone was seen a few times. V usage is TRBV7-9 and J usage is TRBJ2-1; 7 bases match TRBD1. With 5 bases clipped from V and 9 bases from J, the junction kept 10 bases outside the gene matches. Germline V gene sequence: CDR1 SEHNR, CDR2 FQNEAQ (reference sequence). This CDR3 has 14 residues. CDR3 nucleotide sequence: TGTGCCAGCAGCGCAGGGGGTTCCGACGTTGAGCAGTTCTTC. It is translated as CASSAGGSDVEQFF.

The rearrangement links TRBV4-2 to TRBJ1-4; 8 nucleotides line up with TRBD1. The CDR3 extends over 19 amino acids. V shed 4 bases, J shed 0 bases, and the junction held 13 bases outside the gene matches. From germline, CDR1 is LGHNA and CDR2 YNFKEQ. This chain's CDR3 is CASSRTYRDRRTTNEKLFF. The CDR3 DNA reads as TGTGCCAGCAGCCGGACATACCGGGACAGGCGTACAACTAATGAAAAACTGTTTTTT.

This chain joins TRBV4-2 and TRBJ2-7, with 12 bases that match TRBD2. The CDR3 has 19 amino acids. Germline CDR1 LGHNA, CDR2 YNFKEQ. Unmatched junction bases numbered 13, after V lost 0 bases and J lost 4 bases. The DNA of the CDR3 is TGTGCCAGCAGCCAAGATTTTGGGGGTGGACTAGCGGGACGATACGAGCAGTACTTC. It translates to CASSQDFGGGLAGRYEQYF.

J is TRBJ1-4 and V is TRBV9, with a weak D call TRBD1 (6 bases). The V gene's germline CDR1 is SGDLS and CDR2 YYNGEE. This CDR3 has 14 residues. V was shortened by 0 bases and J by 8 bases, with 11 bases between the two germline ends. The DNA for the CDR3 is TGTGCCAGCAGCGTAGCGGGGGGCTGGGAAAAACTGTTTTTT. This codes for CASSVAGGWEKLFF. The whole variable domain, remainder taken from reference TRBV9 and TRBJ1-4, is DSGVTQTPKHLITATGQRVTLRCSPRSGDLSVYWYQQSLDQGLQFLIQYYNGEERAKGNILERFSAQQFPDLHSELNLSSLELGDSALYFCASSVAGGWEKLFFGSGTQLSVL.

The V call is TRBV12-3 or TRBV12-4, the J call TRBJ2-7; 10 nucleotides match TRBD1. Trimming at V came to 5 bases and at J to 7 bases, leaving 5 bases not matched to a gene. CDR3 length: 13 residues. CDR3 nucleotide sequence: TGTGCCAGCAGTACGACAGGGGGCCGTGAGCAGTACTTC. This gives the protein CASSTTGGREQYF.

The chain couples TRBV11-2 to TRBJ2-7, with 9 bases identical to TRBD2. Trimming cost V 0 bases and J 5 bases; bases outside gene matches: 5. The germline gives CDR1 SGHAT, CDR2 FQNNGV. This CDR3 has 15 amino acids. CDR3 sequence: CASSLEPSGINEQYF. In nucleotides, the CDR3 is TGTGCCAGCAGCTTAGAACCTAGCGGGATAAACGAGCAGTACTTC.

The chain is built from TRBV3-1 (or the pseudogene TRBV3-2) and TRBJ1-2, with TRBD1 identical over 9 bases. V shed 4 bases, J shed 2 bases, and the junction held 5 bases outside the gene matches. The CDR3 is 15 amino acids. Germline assignment: CDR1 LGHDT and CDR2 YNNKEL (reference sequence). The CDR3 nucleotides read TGTGCCAGCAGCCCGACAGGGGGGGCGAACTATGGCTACACCTTC. The encoded protein is CASSPTGGANYGYTF.

The J gene is TRBJ2-1, the V gene TRBV24-1; 11 bases agree with TRBD2. Germline assignment: CDR1 KGHDR and CDR2 SFDVKD. The CDR3 has 16 residues. The J segment lost 4 bases and the V segment lost 3 bases, leaving 4 bases of the junction unmatched. CDR3 sequence (DNA): TGTGCCACCAGTGATCCCGGGACTAGCGGTTACAATGAGCAGTTCTTC. Encoded protein: CATSDPGTSGYNEQFF.

The rearrangement joins TRBV24-1 to TRBJ1-2; D remains ambiguous. In germline, CDR1 is KGHDR, CDR2 SFDVKD. V was trimmed by 4 bases and J by 8 bases, leaving 10 bases between them. The CDR3 spans 12 residues. The CDR3 region is CATSELSGGYTF. The CDR3 bases are TGTGCCACCAGTGAACTGTCAGGCGGCTACACCTTC.

On this clone: A single base separates this from a much larger clone, so it may be a read error. This rearrangement joins TRBV19 to TRBJ2-5; 14 bases are a match to TRBD2. With V trimmed by 5 bases and J by 4 bases, 6 bases remained unmatched. This CDR3 comprises 16 residues. Germline V gene data show CDR1 as LNHDA and CDR2 as SQIVND (reference sequence). CDR3 protein: CASSQGTSGRGETQYF. CDR3 nucleotides: TGTGCCAGTAGTCAGGGGACTAGCGGGAGAGGAGAGACCCAGTACTTC.

The rearrangement uses TRBV7-2 and TRBJ1-5; D not certain. The CDR3 consists of 13 residues. With 1 base removed from V and 6 bases from J, the gap between germline ends came to 7 bases. The germline gives CDR1 SGHTA, CDR2 FQGNSA. This chain's CDR3 is CASSLDAVQPQHF. The CDR3 nucleotides read TGTGCCAGCAGCTTAGATGCGGTTCAGCCCCAGCATTTT.

J is TRBJ1-6 and V is TRBV3-1 (or the pseudogene TRBV3-2), with D unresolved. Germline CDR1 LGHDT, CDR2 YNNKEL (reference sequence). The CDR3 loop spans 17 amino acids. V lost 4 bases, J lost 0 bases, and 13 bases lay in between. The CDR3 nucleotides read TGTGCCAGCAGCCCCAATCCGAGGAGCTCCTATAATTCACCCCTCCACTTT. Protein sequence: CASSPNPRSSYNSPLHF.

The rearrangement links TRBV7-2 to TRBJ1-4; tentative D call: TRBD1 (5 bases). This CDR3 region has 13 residues. Trimming pared 5 bases from V and 5 bases from J, leaving 9 bases between. Looked up from germline, CDR1 is SGHTA and CDR2 is FQGNSA. The CDR3: CASSPRGNEKLFF. The CDR3 DNA is TGTGCCAGCAGCCCACGGGGGAATGAAAAACTGTTTTTT. Together with reference TRBV7-2 and TRBJ1-4, the CDR3 gives the full variable domain: GAGVSQSPSNKVTEKGKDVELRCDPISGHTALYWYRQSLGQGLEFLIYFQGNSAPDKSGLPSDRFSAERTGGSVSTLTIQRTQQEDSAVYLCASSPRGNEKLFFGSGTQLSVL.

The rearrangement links TRBV6-2 or TRBV6-3 to TRBJ2-5; TRBD1 aligns across 7 bases. Germline lookup yields CDR1 MNHEY and CDR2 SVGEGT. There are 18 residues in the CDR3. V lost 2 bases and J lost 4; bases outside the gene matches: 16. The CDR3 loop reads CASSYRRSTGDRRETQYF. In DNA form, the CDR3 reads TGTGCCAGCAGTTACCGCCGATCAACAGGGGATCGGAGAGAGACCCAGTACTTC.

The rearrangement links TRBV19 to TRBJ2-1, with TRBD2 identical over 11 bases. The CDR3 extends over 15 amino acids. CDR1 and CDR2 from the germline V gene are LNHDA and SQIVND (reference sequence). The J segment lost 12 bases and the V segment lost 4 bases, leaving 11 bases of the junction unmatched. The CDR3 loop reads CASSTSSGRQSAQFF. In DNA form, the CDR3 reads TGTGCCAGTAGTACGTCTAGCGGGAGGCAATCCGCGCAGTTCTTC.

The V gene is TRBV9, the J gene TRBJ1-2, with 10 bases aligning to TRBD1. Germline V gene data show CDR1 as SGDLS and CDR2 as YYNGEE. CDR3 length: 14 residues. V lost 3 bases to trimming and J lost 4 bases; unmatched junction nucleotides: 3. CDR3 DNA sequence: TGTGCCAGCAGCGCGACAGGGGGCGGCTATGGCTACACCTTC. It translates to CASSATGGGYGYTF. Drawing the rest from reference TRBV9 and TRBJ1-2, the complete variable domain is DSGVTQTPKHLITATGQRVTLRCSPRSGDLSVYWYQQSLDQGLQFLIQYYNGEERAKGNILERFSAQQFPDLHSELNLSSLELGDSALYFCASSATGGGYGYTFGSGTRLTVV.

This clone was recorded only once. The rearrangement joins TRBV11-2 to TRBJ1-5; TRBD1 matches at 8 bases. The germline V gene has CDR1 SGHAT and CDR2 FQNNGV. V was clipped by 1 base and J by 5 bases; unmatched bases: 7. This CDR3 comprises 16 residues. The CDR3 sequence: CASSLGQGAFDQPQHF. CDR3 in DNA: TGTGCCAGCAGCTTAGGGCAGGGGGCGTTTGATCAGCCCCAGCATTTT.